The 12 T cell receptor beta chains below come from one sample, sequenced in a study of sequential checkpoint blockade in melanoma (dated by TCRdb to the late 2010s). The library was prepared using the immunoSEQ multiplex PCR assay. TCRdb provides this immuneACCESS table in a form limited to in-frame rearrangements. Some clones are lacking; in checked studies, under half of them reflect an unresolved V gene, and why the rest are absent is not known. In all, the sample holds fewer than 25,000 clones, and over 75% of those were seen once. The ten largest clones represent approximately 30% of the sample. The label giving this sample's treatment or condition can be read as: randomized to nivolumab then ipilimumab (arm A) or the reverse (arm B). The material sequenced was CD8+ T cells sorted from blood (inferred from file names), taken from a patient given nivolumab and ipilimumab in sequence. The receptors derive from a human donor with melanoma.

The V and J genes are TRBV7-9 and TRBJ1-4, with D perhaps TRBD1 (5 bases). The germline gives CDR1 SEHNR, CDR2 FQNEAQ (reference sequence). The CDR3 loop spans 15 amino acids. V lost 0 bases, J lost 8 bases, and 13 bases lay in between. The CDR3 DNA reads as TGTGCCAGCAGCTTAGCGGCAGGGATTAAGGAAAAACTGTTTTTT. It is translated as CASSLAAGIKEKLFF.

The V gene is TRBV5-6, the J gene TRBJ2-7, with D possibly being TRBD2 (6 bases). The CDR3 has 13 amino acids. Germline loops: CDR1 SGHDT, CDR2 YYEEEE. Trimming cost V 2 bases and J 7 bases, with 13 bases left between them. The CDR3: CASSLVRAGEQYF. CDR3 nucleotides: TGTGCCAGCAGCTTAGTTAGGGCGGGGGAGCAGTACTTC. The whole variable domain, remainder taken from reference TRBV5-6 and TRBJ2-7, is DAGVTQSPTHLIKTRGQQVTLRCSPKSGHDTVSWYQQALGQGPQFIFQYYEEEERQRGNFPDRFSGHQFPNYSSELNVNALLLGDSALYLCASSLVRAGEQYFGPGTRLTVT.

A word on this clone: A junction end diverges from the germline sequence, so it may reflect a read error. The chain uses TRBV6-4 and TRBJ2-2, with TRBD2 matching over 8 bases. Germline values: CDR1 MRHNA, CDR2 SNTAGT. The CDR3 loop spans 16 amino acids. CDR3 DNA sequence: TGTGCCAGCAGTGACTCGCCCGGGAGGGCCCCACGGGGAGCTGTTTTT. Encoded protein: CASSDSPGRAPRGAVF.

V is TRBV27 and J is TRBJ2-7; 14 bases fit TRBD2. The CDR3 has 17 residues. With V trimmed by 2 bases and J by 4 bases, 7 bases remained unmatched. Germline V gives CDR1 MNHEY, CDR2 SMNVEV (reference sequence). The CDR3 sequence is CASSLVGTSGRLYEQYF. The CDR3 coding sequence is TGTGCCAGCAGTTTAGTCGGGACTAGCGGGAGACTTTACGAGCAGTACTTC.

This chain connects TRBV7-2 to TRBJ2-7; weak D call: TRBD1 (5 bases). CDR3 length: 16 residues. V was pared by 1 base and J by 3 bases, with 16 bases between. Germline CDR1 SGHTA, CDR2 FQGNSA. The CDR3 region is CASSLVSEWGDYEQYF. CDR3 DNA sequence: TGTGCCAGCAGCTTAGTGTCGGAATGGGGCGACTACGAGCAGTACTTC.

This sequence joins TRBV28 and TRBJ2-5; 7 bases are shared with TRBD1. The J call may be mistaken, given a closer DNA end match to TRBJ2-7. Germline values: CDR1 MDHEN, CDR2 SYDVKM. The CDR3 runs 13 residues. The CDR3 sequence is CASSFSGGYEQYF. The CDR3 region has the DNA TGTGCCAGCAGTTTTTCAGGGGGTTACGAGCAGTACTTC.

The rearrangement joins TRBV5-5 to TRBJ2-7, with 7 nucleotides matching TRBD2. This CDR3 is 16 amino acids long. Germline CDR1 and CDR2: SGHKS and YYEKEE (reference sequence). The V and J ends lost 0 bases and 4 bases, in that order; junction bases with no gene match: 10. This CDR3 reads CASSLALGLEGYEQYF. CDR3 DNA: TGTGCCAGCAGCTTGGCGCTCGGACTAGAGGGTTACGAGCAGTACTTC. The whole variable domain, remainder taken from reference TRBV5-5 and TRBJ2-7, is DAGVTQSPTHLIKTRGQQVTLRCSPISGHKSVSWYQQVLGQGPQFIFQYYEKEERGRGNFPDRFSARQFPNYSSELNVNALLLGDSALYLCASSLALGLEGYEQYFGPGTRLTVT.

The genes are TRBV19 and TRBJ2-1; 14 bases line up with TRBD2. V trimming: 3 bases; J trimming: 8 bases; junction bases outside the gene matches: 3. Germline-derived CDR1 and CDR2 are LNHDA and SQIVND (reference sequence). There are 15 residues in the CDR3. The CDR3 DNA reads TGTGCCAGTAGTATGGGACTAGCGGGAGTCGATGAGCAGTTCTTC. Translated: CASSMGLAGVDEQFF.

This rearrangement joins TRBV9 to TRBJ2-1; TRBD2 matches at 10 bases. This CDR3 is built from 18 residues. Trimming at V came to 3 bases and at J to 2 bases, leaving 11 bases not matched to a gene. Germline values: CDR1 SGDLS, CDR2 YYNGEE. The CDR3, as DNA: TGTGCCAGCAGCGAGACCTTACAAGCGGGAGGGCCCTACAATGAGCAGTTCTTC. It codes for CASSETLQAGGPYNEQFF.

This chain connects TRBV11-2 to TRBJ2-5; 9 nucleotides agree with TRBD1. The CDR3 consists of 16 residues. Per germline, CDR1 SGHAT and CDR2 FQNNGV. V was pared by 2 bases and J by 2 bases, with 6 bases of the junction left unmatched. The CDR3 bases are TGTGCCAGCAGCTTAACTGGGACAGGGTTGCAAGAGACCCAGTACTTC. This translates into CASSLTGTGLQETQYF. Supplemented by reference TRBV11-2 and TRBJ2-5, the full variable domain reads EAGVAQSPRYKIIEKRQSVAFWCNPISGHATLYWYQQILGQGPKLLIQFQNNGVVDDSQLPKDRFSAERLKGVDSTLKIQPAKLEDSAVYLCASSLTGTGLQETQYFGPGTRLLVL.

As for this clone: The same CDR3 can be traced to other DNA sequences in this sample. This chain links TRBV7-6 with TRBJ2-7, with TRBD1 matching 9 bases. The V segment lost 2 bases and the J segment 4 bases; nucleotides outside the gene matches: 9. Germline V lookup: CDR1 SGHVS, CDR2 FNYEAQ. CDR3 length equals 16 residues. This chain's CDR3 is CASSLWSQGQGYEQYF. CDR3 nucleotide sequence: TGTGCCAGCAGCTTATGGTCCCAGGGACAGGGTTACGAGCAGTACTTC.

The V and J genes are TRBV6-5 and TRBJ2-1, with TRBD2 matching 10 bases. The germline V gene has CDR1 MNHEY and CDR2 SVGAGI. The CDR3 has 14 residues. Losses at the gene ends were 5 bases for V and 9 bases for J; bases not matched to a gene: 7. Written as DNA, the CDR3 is TGTGCCAGCAGTACGGGACTAGCGAGTACTGAGCAGTTCTTC. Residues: CASSTGLASTEQFF.